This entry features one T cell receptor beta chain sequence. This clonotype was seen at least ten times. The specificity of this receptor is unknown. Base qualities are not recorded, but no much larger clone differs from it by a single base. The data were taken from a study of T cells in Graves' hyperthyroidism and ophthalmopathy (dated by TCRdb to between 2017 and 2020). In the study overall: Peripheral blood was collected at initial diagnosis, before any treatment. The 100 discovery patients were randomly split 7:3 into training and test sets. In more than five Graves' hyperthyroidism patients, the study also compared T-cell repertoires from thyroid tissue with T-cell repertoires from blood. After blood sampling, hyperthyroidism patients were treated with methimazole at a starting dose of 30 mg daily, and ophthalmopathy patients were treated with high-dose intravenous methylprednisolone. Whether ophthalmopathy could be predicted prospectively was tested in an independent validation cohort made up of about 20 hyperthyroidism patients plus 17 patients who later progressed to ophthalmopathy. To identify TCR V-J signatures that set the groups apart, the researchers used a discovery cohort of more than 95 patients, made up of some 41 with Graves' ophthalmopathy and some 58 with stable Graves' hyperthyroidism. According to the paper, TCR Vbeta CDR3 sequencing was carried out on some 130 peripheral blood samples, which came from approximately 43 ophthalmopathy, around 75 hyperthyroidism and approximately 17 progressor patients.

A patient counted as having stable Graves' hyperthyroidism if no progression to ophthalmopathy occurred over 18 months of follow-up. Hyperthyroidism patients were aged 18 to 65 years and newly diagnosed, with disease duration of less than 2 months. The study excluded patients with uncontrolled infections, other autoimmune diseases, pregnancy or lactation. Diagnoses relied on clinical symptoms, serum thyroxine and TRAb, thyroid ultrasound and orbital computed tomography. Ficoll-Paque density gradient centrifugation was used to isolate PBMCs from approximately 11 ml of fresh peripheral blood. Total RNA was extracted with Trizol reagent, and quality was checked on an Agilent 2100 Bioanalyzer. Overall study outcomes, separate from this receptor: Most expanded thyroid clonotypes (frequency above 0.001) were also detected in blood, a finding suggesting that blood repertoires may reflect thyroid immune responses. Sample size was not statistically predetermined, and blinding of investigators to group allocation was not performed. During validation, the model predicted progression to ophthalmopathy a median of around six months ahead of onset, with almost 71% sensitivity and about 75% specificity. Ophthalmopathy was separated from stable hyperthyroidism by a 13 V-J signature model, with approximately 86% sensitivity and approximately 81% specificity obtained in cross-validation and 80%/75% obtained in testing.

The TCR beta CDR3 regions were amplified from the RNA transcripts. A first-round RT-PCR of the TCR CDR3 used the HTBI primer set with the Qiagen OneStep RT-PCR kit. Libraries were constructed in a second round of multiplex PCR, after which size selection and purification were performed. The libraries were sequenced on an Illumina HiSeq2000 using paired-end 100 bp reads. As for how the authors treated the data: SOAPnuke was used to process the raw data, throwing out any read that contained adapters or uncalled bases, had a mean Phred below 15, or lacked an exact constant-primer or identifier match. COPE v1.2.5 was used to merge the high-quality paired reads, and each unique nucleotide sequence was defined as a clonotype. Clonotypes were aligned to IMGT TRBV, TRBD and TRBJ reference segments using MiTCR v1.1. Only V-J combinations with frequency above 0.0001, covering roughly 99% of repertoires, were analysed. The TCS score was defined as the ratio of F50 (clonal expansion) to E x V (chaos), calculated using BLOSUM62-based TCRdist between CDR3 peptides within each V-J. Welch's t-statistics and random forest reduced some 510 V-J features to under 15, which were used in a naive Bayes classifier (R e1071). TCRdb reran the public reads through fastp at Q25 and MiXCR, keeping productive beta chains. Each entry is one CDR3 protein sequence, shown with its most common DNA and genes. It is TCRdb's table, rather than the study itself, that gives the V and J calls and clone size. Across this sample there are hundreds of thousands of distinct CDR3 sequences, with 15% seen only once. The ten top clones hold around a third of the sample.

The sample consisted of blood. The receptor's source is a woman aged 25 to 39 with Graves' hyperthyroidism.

CDR3 sequence: CASSFTSGRETQYF. The DNA sequence is as follows: TGTGCCAGCAGTTTTACTAGCGGAAGGGAGACCCAGTACTTC. The rearrangement combines TRBV27 with TRBJ2-5, with TRBD2 identical over 8 junction bases. The CDR3, cysteine through phenylalanine, is 14 amino acids long. CDR3 DNA is the only sequence kept; it has 42 bases, read in frame from the first base. Clipping removes 3 bases from V and 5 bases from J, with 5 as the unmatched junction base count. Per the germline V gene (reference sequence), MNHEY is the CDR1 and SMNVEV is the CDR2.